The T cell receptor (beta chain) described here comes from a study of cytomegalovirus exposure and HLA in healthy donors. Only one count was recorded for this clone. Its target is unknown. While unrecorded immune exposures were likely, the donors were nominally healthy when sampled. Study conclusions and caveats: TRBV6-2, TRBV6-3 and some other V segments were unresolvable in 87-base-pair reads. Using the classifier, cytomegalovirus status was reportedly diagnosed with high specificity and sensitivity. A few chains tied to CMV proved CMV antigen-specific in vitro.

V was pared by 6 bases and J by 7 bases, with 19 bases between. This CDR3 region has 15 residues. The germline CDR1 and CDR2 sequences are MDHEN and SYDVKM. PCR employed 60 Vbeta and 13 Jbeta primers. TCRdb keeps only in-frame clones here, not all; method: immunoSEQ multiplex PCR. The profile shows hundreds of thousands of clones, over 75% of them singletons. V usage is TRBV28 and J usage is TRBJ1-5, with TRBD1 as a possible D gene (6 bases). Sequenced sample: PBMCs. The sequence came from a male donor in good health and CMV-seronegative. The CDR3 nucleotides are TGTGCCAGCAGCCCCGGGGCGAGAGGACAGCAGCCCCAGCATTTT. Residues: CASSPGARGQQPQHF.